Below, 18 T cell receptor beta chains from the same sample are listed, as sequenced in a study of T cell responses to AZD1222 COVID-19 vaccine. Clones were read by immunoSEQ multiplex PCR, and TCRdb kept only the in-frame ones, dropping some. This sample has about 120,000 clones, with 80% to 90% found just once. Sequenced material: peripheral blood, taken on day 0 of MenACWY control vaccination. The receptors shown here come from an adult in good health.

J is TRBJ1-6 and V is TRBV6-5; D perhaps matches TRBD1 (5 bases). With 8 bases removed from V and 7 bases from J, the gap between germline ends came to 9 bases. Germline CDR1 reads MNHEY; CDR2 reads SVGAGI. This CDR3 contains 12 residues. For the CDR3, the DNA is TGTGCCAGCCGCGGGGGGAATTCACCCCTCCACTTT. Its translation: CASRGGNSPLHF.

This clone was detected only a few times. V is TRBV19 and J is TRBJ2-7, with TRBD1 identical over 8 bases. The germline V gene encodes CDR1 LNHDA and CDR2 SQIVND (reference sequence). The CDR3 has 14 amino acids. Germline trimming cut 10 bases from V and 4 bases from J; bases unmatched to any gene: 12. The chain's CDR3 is CATSWQGALYEQYF. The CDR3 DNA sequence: TGTGCCACCAGCTGGCAGGGGGCATTATACGAGCAGTACTTC.

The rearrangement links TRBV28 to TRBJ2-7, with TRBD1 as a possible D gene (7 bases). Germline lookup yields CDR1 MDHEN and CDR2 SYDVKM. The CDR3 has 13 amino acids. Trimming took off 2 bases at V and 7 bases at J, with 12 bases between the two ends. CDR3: CASSLGGGREQYF. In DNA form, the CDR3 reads TGTGCCAGCAGTTTAGGAGGGGGCAGGGAGCAGTACTTC.

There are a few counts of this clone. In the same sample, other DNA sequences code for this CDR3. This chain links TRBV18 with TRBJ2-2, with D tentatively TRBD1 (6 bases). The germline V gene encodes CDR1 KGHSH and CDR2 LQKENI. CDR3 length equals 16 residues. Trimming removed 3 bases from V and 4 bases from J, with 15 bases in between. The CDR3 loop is CASSPRAQGPTGELFF. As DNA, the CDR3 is TGTGCCAGCTCACCCCGGGCACAGGGACCCACCGGGGAGCTGTTTTTT.

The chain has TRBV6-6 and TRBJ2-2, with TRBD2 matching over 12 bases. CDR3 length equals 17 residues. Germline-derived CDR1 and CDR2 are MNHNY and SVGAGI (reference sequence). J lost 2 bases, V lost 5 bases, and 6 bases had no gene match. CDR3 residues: CASSRLAGASNTGELFF. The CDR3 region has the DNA TGTGCCAGCAGTCGACTAGCGGGGGCCTCAAACACCGGGGAGCTGTTTTTT.

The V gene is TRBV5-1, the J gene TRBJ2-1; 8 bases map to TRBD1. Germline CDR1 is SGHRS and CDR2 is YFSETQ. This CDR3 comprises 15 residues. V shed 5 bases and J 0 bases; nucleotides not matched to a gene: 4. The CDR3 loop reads CASSYRGSSYNEQFF. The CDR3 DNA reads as TGCGCCAGCAGTTACAGGGGGTCCTCCTACAATGAGCAGTTCTTC.

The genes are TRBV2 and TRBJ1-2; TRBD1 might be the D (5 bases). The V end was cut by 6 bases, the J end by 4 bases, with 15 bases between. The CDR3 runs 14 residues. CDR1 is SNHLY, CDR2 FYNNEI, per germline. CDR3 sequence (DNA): TGTGCCAGCAGAACAGGCACGGCAGTCTATGGCTACACCTTC. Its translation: CASRTGTAVYGYTF.

The CDR3 DNA sequence: TGTGCCAGCTCATCAGGACAGGGGAACACTGAAGCTTTCTTT. It codes for CASSSGQGNTEAFF. J is TRBJ1-1 and V is TRBV18; the match to TRBD1 covers 8 bases. V shed 5 bases and J 1 base; nucleotides not matched to a gene: 3. Germline CDR1 KGHSH, CDR2 LQKENI. This CDR3 comprises 14 residues.

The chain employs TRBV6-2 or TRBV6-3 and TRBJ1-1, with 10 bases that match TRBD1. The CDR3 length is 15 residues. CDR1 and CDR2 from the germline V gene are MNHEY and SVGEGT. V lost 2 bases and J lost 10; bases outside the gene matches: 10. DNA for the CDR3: TGTGCCAGCAGTTACACCGGCGGGGGACAGGGGAGAGCTTTCTTT. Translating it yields CASSYTGGGQGRAFF.

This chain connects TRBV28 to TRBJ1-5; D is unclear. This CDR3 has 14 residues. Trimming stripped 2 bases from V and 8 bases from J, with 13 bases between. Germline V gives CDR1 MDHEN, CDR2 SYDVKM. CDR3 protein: CASSLREGVEPQHF. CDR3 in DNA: TGTGCCAGCAGTTTACGGGAGGGTGTGGAGCCCCAGCATTTT.

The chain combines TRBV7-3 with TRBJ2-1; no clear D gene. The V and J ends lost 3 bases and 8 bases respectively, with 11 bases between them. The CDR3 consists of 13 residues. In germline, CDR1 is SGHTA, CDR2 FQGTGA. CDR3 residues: CASSFVGSHEQFF. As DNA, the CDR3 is TGTGCCAGCAGCTTTGTAGGCAGCCATGAGCAGTTCTTC.

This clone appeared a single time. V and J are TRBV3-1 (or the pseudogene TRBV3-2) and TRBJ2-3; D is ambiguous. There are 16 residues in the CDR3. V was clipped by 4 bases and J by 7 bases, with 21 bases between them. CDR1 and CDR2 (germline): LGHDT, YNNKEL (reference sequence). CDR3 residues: CASSPYDAAWDNTQYF. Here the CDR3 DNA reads TGTGCCAGCAGCCCCTACGACGCCGCCTGGGATAATACGCAGTATTTT.

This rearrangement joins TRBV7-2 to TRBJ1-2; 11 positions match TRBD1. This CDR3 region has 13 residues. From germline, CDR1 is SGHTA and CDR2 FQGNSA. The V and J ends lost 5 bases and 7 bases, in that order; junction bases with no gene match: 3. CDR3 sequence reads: CASSRTGGIGYTF. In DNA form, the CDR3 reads TGTGCCAGCAGCCGGACAGGGGGCATTGGCTACACCTTC. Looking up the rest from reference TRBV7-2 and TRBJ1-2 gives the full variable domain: GAGVSQSPSNKVTEKGKDVELRCDPISGHTALYWYRQSLGQGLEFLIYFQGNSAPDKSGLPSDRFSAERTGGSVSTLTIQRTQQEDSAVYLCASSRTGGIGYTFGSGTRLTVV.

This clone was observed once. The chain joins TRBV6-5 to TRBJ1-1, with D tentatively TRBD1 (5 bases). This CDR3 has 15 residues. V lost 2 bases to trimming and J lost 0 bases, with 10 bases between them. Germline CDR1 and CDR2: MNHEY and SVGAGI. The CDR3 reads CASSYRGPMNTEAFF. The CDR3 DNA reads TGTGCCAGCAGTTACAGGGGACCGATGAACACTGAAGCTTTCTTT.

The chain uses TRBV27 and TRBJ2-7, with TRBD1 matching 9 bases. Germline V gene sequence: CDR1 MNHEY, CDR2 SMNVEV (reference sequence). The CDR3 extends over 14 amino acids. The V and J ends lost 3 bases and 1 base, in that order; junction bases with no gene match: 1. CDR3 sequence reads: CASSFGTGSYEQYF. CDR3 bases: TGTGCCAGCAGTTTTGGGACAGGGTCCTACGAGCAGTACTTC.

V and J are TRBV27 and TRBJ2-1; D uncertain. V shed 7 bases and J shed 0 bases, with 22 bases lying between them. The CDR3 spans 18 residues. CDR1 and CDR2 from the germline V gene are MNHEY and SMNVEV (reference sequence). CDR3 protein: CASTRYSDPTRSYNEQFF. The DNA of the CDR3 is TGTGCCAGCACCCGCTACAGCGACCCGACCCGCTCCTACAATGAGCAGTTCTTC.

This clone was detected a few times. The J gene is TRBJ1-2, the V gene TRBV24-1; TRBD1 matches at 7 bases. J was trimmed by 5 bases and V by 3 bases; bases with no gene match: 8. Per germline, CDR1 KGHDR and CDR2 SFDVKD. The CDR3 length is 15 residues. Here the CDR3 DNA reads TGTGCCACCAGTGATCCCGGGACAGAAGGGTATGGCTACACCTTC. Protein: CATSDPGTEGYGYTF.

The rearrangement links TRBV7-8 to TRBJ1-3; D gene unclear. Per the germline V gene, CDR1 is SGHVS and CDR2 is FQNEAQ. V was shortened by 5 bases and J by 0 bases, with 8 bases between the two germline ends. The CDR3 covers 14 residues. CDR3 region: CASSTRSSGNTIYF. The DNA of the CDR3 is TGTGCCAGCAGCACCCGGAGCTCTGGAAACACCATATATTTT.